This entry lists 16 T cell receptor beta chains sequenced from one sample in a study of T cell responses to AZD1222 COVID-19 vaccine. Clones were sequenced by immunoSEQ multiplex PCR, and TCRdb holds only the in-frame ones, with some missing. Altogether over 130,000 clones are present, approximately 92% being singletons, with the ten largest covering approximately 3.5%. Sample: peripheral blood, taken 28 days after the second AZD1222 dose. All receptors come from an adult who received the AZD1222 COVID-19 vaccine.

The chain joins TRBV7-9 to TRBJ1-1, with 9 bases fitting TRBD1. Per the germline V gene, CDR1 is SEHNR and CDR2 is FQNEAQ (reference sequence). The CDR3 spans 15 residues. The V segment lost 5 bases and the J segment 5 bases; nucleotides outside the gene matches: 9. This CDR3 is CASSASTGGFTEAFF. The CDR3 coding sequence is TGTGCCAGCAGCGCGTCAACAGGGGGCTTTACTGAAGCTTTCTTT.

CDR3: CASSASGGAGGSTDTQYF. The CDR3 nucleotides read TGTGCCAGCAGCGCCTCTGGGGGGGCGGGAGGTAGCACAGATACGCAGTATTTT. This rearrangement joins TRBV9 to TRBJ2-3; 8 nucleotides line up with TRBD2. CDR1 is SGDLS and CDR2 is YYNGEE in the germline V gene. The CDR3 is 18 amino acids. V gave up 3 bases and J gave up 0 bases; unmatched junction bases: 12.

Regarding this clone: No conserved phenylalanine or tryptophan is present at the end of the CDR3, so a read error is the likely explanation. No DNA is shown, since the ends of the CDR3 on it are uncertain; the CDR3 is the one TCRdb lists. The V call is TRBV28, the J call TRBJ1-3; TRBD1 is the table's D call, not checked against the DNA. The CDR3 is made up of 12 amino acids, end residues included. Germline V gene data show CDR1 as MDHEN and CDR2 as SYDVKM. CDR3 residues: CASSPRGGSPLL.

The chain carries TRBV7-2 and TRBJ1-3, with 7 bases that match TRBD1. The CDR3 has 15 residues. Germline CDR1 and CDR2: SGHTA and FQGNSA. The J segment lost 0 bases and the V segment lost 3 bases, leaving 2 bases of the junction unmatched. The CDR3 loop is CASSFKGASGNTIYF. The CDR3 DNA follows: TGTGCCAGCAGCTTCAAGGGGGCCTCTGGAAACACCATATATTTT.

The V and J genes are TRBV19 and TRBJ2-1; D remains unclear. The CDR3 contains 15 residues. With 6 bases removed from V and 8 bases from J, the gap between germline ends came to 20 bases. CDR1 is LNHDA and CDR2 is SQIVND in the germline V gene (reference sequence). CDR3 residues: CASSGSFSGSHEQFF. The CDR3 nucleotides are TGTGCCAGTAGCGGCAGTTTCTCTGGCTCGCATGAGCAGTTCTTC. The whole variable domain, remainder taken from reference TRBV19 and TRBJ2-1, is DGGITQSPKYLFRKEGQNVTLSCEQNLNHDAMYWYRQDPGQGLRLIYYSQIVNDFQKGDIAEGYSVSREKKESFPLTVTSAQKNPTAFYLCASSGSFSGSHEQFFGPGTRLTVL.

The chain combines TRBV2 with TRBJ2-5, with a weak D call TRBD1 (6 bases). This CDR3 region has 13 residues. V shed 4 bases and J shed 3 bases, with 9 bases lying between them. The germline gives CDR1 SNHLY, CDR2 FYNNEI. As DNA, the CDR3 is TGTGCCAGCAGTGGAAGACAGGAAGAGACCCAGTACTTC. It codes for CASSGRQEETQYF.

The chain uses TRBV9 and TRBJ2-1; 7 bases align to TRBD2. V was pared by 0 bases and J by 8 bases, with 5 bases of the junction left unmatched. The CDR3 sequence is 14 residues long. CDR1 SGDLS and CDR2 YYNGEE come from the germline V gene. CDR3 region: CASSVELAMDEQFF. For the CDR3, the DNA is TGTGCCAGCAGCGTAGAACTAGCGATGGATGAGCAGTTCTTC. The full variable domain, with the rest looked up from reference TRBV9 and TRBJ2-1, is DSGVTQTPKHLITATGQRVTLRCSPRSGDLSVYWYQQSLDQGLQFLIQYYNGEERAKGNILERFSAQQFPDLHSELNLSSLELGDSALYFCASSVELAMDEQFFGPGTRLTVL.

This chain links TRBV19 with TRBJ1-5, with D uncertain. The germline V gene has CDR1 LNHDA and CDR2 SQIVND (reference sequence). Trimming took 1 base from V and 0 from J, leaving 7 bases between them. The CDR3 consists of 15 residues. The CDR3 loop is CASSIGSASNQPQHF. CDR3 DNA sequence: TGTGCCAGTAGTATAGGGTCGGCTAGCAATCAGCCCCAGCATTTT.

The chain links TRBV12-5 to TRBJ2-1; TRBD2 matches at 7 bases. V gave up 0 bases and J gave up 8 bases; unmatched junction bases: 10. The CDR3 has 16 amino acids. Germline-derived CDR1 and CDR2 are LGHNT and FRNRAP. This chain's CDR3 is CASGLVLGGGVDEQFF. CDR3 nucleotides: TGTGCTAGTGGTTTGGTACTCGGGGGAGGGGTCGATGAGCAGTTCTTC. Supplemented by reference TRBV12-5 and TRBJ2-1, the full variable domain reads DARVTQTPRHKVTEMGQEVTMRCQPILGHNTVFWYRQTMMQGLELLAYFRNRAPLDDSGMPKDRFSAEMPDATLATLKIQPSEPRDSAVYFCASGLVLGGGVDEQFFGPGTRLTVL.

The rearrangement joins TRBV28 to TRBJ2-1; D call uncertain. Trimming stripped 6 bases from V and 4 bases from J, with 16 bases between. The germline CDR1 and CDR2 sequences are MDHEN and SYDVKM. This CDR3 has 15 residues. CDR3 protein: CASSRRIGEYNEQFF. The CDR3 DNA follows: TGTGCCAGCAGCCGCCGAATAGGAGAGTACAATGAGCAGTTCTTC.

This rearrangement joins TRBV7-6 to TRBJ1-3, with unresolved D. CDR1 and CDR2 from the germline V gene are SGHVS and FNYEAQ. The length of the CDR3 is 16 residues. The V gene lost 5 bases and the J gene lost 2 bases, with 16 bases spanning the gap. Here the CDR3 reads CASSAGLPRTGNTIYF. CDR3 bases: TGTGCCAGCAGCGCCGGCCTCCCCAGGACTGGAAACACCATATATTTT.

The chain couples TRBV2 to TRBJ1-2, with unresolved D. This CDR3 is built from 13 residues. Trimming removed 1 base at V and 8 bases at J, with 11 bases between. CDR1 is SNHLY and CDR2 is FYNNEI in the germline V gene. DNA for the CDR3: TGTGCCAGCAGTGAAGATGGGCTCTTAGGCTACACCTTC. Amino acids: CASSEDGLLGYTF.

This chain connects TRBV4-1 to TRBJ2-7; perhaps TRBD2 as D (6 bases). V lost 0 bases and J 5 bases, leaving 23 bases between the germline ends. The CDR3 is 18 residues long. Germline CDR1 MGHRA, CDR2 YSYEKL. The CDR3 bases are TGCGCCAGCAGCCAAGATAAAACTTCAATAACGGGGACTCACGAGCAGTACTTC. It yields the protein CASSQDKTSITGTHEQYF.

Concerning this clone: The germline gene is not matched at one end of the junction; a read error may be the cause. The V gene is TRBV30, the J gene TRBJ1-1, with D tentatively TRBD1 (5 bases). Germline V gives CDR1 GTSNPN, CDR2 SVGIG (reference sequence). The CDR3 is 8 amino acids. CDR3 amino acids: CPGGGAFF. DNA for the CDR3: TGCCCCGGGGGGGGAGCTTTCTTT.

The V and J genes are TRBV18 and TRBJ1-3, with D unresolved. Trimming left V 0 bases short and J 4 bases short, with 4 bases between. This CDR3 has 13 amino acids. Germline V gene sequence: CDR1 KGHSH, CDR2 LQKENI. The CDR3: CASSPPGGNTIYF. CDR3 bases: TGTGCCAGCTCACCACCGGGGGGAAACACCATATATTTT. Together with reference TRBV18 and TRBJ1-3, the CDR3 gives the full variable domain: NAGVMQNPRHLVRRRGQEARLRCSPMKGHSHVYWYRQLPEEGLKFMVYLQKENIIDESGMPKERFSAEFPKEGPSILRIQQVVRGDSAAYFCASSPPGGNTIYFGEGSWLTVV.

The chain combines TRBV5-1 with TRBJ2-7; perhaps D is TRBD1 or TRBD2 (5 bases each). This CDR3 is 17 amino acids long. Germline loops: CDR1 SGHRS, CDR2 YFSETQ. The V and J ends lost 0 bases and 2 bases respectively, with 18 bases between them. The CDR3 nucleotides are TGCGCCAGCAGCTTGGGGGACGGTAGAGGATACGCCTACGAGCAGTACTTC. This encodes CASSLGDGRGYAYEQYF.